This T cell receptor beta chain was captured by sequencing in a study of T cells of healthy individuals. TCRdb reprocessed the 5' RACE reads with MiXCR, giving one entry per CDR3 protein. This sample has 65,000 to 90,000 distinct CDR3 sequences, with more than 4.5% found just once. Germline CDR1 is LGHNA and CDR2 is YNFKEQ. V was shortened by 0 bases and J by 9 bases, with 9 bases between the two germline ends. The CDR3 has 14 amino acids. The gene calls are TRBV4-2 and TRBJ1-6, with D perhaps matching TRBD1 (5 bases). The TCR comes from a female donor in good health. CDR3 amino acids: CASSQEQGGSPLHF. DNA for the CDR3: TGTGCCAGCAGCCAAGAGCAGGGAGGTTCACCCCTCCACTTT.